This TCR beta chain comes out of a study of cytomegalovirus exposure and HLA in healthy donors. Study-wide findings and caveats: Follow-up analysis later connected one missense variant in DCLRE1C with trimming of TCR beta V- and J-genes.

PCR employed 60 Vbeta and 13 Jbeta primers. TCRdb's table, derived via immunoSEQ multiplex PCR, lists solely in-frame clones and lacks some. The profile shows 100,000 to 150,000 clones, under 85% of them singletons. A single count supports this clone. What it binds is unknown. V lost 0 bases and J 1 base, leaving 10 bases between the germline ends. This CDR3 has 15 residues. The rearrangement links TRBV6-7 to TRBJ2-7; possibly TRBD2 for D (6 bases). TRBV6-7 is noted as an ORF with a role that remains uncertain. This clonotype was sampled from a woman between 50 and 59 years old in good health and CMV-seropositive. Material: PBMCs. In DNA, the CDR3 is TGTGCCAGCAGTTACTCAGGAGGGTCATCCTACGAGCAGTACTTC. Translation gives CASSYSGGSSYEQYF.